The clone carrying this TCR beta chain turned up a few times. Its antigen remains unidentified. The draw of peripheral blood yielded ten milliliters from each donor. Through a sample-barcoded 5' primer and a J-beta primer mix, a second PCR was run for roughly 6 to 12 cycles. Each cDNA molecule carried a tag from a template-switch adaptor that contained 12 random nucleotides. From the 5' RACE reads, TCRdb called clonotypes with MiXCR, one entry per CDR3 protein. Of 700,000 or so distinct CDR3 sequences listed, about 24% are singletons. This sample is drawn from a study of blood T cells in healthy people across ages. Study-level results: More naive CD4+ cells and higher diversity marked long-lived donors relative to aged donors.

Germline CDR1 SGHRS, CDR2 YFSETQ. The CDR3 runs to 14 residues. With V trimmed by 0 bases and J by 7 bases, 3 bases remained unmatched. Input material: blood. This chain joins TRBV5-1 and TRBJ1-4; the match to TRBD1 covers 7 bases. This clonotype originated in a man aged 70 or older in good health. For the CDR3, the DNA is TGCGCCAGCAGCTTGGAACAGGGGACTGAAAAACTGTTTTTT. It is translated as CASSLEQGTEKLFF.